The clone carrying this TCR beta chain is a singleton in its sample. This sample was included in a study of blood T cell repertoires in COVID-19. The method was immunoSEQ multiplex PCR; TCRdb's version includes in-frame clones alone and lacks a portion of them. This sample yields roughly 150,000 clones, of which 88% are seen a single time; around 2% belongs to the top ten. This receptor was obtained from a man aged 50-59 years who had recovered from COVID-19. The sequencing sample was made of peripheral blood.

DNA for the CDR3: TGTGCCAGCAGTGGTCAAGGGGTAGAAAATCAGCCCCAGCATTTT. Translating gives CASSGQGVENQPQHF. The chain combines TRBV2 with TRBJ1-5; perhaps TRBD1 as D (5 bases). Per germline, CDR1 SNHLY and CDR2 FYNNEI. The CDR3 spans 15 residues. The V end lost 4 bases, the J end lost 4 bases, and 14 bases lay between the germline ends.